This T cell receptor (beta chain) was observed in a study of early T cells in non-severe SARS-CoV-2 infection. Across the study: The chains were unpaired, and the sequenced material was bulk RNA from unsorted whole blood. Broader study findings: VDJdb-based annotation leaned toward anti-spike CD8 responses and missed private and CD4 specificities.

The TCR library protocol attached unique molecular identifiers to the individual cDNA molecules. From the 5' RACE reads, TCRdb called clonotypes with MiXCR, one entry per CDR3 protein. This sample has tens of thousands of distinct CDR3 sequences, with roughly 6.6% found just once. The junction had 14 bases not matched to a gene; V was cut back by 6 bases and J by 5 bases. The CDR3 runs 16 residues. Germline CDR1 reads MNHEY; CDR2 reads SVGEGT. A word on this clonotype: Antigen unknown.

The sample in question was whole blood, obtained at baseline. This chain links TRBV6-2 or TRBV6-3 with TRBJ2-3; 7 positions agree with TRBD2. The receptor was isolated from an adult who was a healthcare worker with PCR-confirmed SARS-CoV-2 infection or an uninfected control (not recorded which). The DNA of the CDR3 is TGTGCCAGCAGGGGACTACCGACCAAAAAAGGAGATACGCAGTATTTT. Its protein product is CASRGLPTKKGDTQYF.